This passage covers 8 T cell receptor beta chains from one sample sequenced in a study of T cell changes during pregnancy in multiple sclerosis. Assay: immunoSEQ multiplex PCR; the TCRdb copy retains only in-frame clones and omits some. Here the sample spans 40,000 to 50,000 clones, 90% being singletons. The sequenced sample was CD8+ T cells from peripheral blood mononuclear cells, obtained in the first trimester of pregnancy. The receptors originated from a female donor with multiple sclerosis, enrolled in a pregnancy study.

The gene calls are TRBV10-3 and TRBJ2-7; TRBD2 aligns across 13 bases. The trim removed 0 bases at V and 2 bases at J, leaving 1 base unmatched. The CDR3 is made up of 16 amino acids. The V gene's germline CDR1 is ENHRY and CDR2 SYGVKD. The CDR3 nucleotides are TGTGCCATCAGTGAGTCGACTAGCGGGAGGCCCTACGAGCAGTACTTC. Translated: CAISESTSGRPYEQYF.

The genes are TRBV5-8 and TRBJ2-1; D is uncertain. The germline gives CDR1 SGHTS, CDR2 YDEGEE. Trimming took 0 bases from V and 6 from J, leaving 7 bases between them. This CDR3 spans 13 amino acids. The CDR3 DNA reads TGTGCCAGCAGCTTGGGCAGGTCCAATGAGCAGTTCTTC. This sequence encodes CASSLGRSNEQFF.

This chain connects TRBV19 to TRBJ2-1, with TRBD1 matching over 7 bases. The CDR3 runs to 15 residues. J was trimmed by 0 bases and V by 7 bases; bases with no gene match: 6. Per germline, CDR1 LNHDA and CDR2 SQIVND (reference sequence). The CDR3 nucleotides read TGTGCCAGTAACCAAGGGGGCAGCTCCTACAATGAGCAGTTCTTC. Amino acids: CASNQGGSSYNEQFF.

This chain uses TRBV7-9 with TRBJ1-1; no reliable D call. CDR3 length: 13 amino acids. Trimming shortened V by 5 bases and J by 0 bases, and 7 bases separated the two germline ends. Germline values: CDR1 SEHNR, CDR2 FQNEAQ (reference sequence). The CDR3 region has the DNA TGTGCCAGCAGCCAACATTTGAACACTGAAGCTTTCTTT. The encoded protein is CASSQHLNTEAFF.

The J gene is TRBJ2-7, the V gene TRBV7-9; TRBD1 aligns across 9 bases. The CDR3 has 18 amino acids. Trimming at V came to 0 bases and at J to 3 bases, leaving 12 bases not matched to a gene. Germline CDR1 is SEHNR and CDR2 is FQNEAQ (reference sequence). The CDR3 loop reads CASSLATNHGQGSYEQYF. As DNA, the CDR3 is TGTGCCAGCAGCTTAGCCACTAACCATGGACAGGGGAGCTACGAGCAGTACTTC.

The rearrangement links TRBV25-1 to TRBJ2-1, with D hard to call. V was shortened by 2 bases and J by 9 bases, with 17 bases between the two germline ends. In germline, CDR1 is MGHDK, CDR2 SYGVNS. This CDR3 has 15 residues. The CDR3 here is CASSETSPLGSEQFF. The CDR3 DNA reads as TGTGCCAGCAGTGAAACCTCCCCTCTCGGGTCTGAGCAGTTCTTC.

The chain carries TRBV29-1 and TRBJ1-2; D call uncertain. This CDR3 region has 11 residues. V lost 4 bases, J lost 6 bases, and 9 bases lay in between. Germline CDR1 is SQVTM and CDR2 is ANQGSEA. CDR3 protein: CSVGGVDGYTF. The CDR3 DNA sequence: TGCAGCGTTGGGGGAGTGGATGGCTACACCTTC.

This rearrangement joins TRBV9 to TRBJ2-3, with TRBD2 matching 8 bases. Per the germline V gene, CDR1 is SGDLS and CDR2 is YYNGEE. The CDR3 contains 16 residues. The V and J ends lost 0 bases and 1 base, in that order; junction bases with no gene match: 4. The CDR3 nucleotides read TGTGCCAGCAGCGTAGGACTAGCGACTGGCACAGATACGCAGTATTTT. This gives the protein CASSVGLATGTDTQYF.